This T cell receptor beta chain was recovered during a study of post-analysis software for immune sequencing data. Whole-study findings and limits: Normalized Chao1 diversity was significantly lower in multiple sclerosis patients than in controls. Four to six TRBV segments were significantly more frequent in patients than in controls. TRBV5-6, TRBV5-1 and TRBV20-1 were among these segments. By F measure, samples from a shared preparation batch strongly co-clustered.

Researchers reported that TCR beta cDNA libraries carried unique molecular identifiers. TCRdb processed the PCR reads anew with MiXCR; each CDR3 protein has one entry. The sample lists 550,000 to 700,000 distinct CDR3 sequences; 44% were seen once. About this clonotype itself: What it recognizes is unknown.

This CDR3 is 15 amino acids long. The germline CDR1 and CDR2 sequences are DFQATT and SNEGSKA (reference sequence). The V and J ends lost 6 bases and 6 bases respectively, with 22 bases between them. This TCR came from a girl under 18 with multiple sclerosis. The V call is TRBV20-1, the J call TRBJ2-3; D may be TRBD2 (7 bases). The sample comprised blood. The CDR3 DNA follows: TGCAGTGCCTGGAGATTCGACCGGGGGGCCGATACGCAGTATTTT. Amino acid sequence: CSAWRFDRGADTQYF.